This passage covers 30 T cell receptor beta chains from one sample sequenced in a study of blood T cell repertoires in COVID-19. Method: immunoSEQ multiplex PCR; TCRdb's copy keeps in-frame clones and lacks some. The sample carries some 100,000 clones, approximately 87% recorded once. Sequenced: peripheral blood. The receptors here all came from a human donor in a cohort sampled during active COVID-19.

The V and J genes are TRBV7-2 and TRBJ1-2, with 8 bases that match TRBD1. V shed 10 bases and J 0 bases; nucleotides not matched to a gene: 4. CDR3 length: 13 residues. In germline, CDR1 is SGHTA, CDR2 FQGNSA. CDR3 region: CAIRTGSNYGYTF. The CDR3 bases are TGTGCCATCCGGACAGGGTCTAACTATGGCTACACCTTC.

This sequence joins TRBV6-5 and TRBJ2-7; TRBD1 aligns across 7 bases. CDR3 length: 13 amino acids. The junction had 6 bases not matched to a gene; V was cut back by 9 bases and J by 1 base. CDR1 MNHEY and CDR2 SVGAGI come from the germline V gene. The CDR3 here is CASTGDGSYEQYF. The DNA of the CDR3 is TGTGCCAGTACAGGGGACGGGTCCTACGAGCAGTACTTC.

The chain joins TRBV27 to TRBJ2-7; 10 bases agree with TRBD2. The CDR3 extends over 18 amino acids. V lost 4 bases, J lost 9 bases, and 21 bases stayed unmatched. Per the germline V gene, CDR1 is MNHEY and CDR2 is SMNVEV (reference sequence). The CDR3, as DNA: TGTGCCAGCAGTTCCCTGCCGGGACTAGCGCGGTCCGTGGTAGGGCAGTACTTC. Protein product: CASSSLPGLARSVVGQYF.

This clone was counted once. The chain recombines TRBV4-3 with TRBJ2-2; 8 nucleotides line up with TRBD2. Trimming removed 1 base from V and 4 bases from J; junction bases left unmatched: 5. This CDR3 is built from 16 residues. Germline-derived CDR1 and CDR2 are LGHNA and YSLEER. The CDR3 sequence is CASSQGGGPVTGELFF. Here the CDR3 DNA reads TGCGCCAGCAGCCAAGGCGGGGGGCCCGTCACCGGGGAGCTGTTTTTT.

V gene TRBV11-2 combines with J gene TRBJ1-3; maybe TRBD1 (6 bases). With 5 bases removed from V and 6 bases from J, the gap between germline ends came to 11 bases. The germline CDR1 and CDR2 sequences are SGHAT and FQNNGV. The CDR3 is made up of 13 amino acids. The DNA of the CDR3 is TGTGCCAGCAGCCGAGGACAGCTAAACACCATATATTTT. It is translated as CASSRGQLNTIYF.

This clone occurred once. The chain is built from TRBV5-8 and TRBJ2-3, with TRBD2 identical over 8 bases. CDR1 and CDR2 from the germline V gene are SGHTS and YDEGEE. This CDR3 has 17 residues. V lost 2 bases, J lost 6 bases, and 14 bases stayed unmatched. The CDR3 is CASSFTTVSGTSDTQYF. CDR3 in DNA: TGTGCCAGCAGCTTTACGACTGTTAGCGGGACGTCTGATACGCAGTATTTT.

The rearrangement links TRBV7-6 to TRBJ2-1; TRBD2 aligns across 12 bases. The germline V gene has CDR1 SGHVS and CDR2 FNYEAQ. V trimming: 5 bases; J trimming: 9 bases; junction bases outside the gene matches: 11. The CDR3 covers 16 residues. CDR3 sequence: CASSVSSGGAVREQFF. As DNA, the CDR3 is TGTGCCAGCAGCGTCTCTAGCGGGGGGGCAGTACGTGAGCAGTTCTTC.

The J gene is TRBJ1-4, the V gene TRBV2, with 7 bases matching TRBD1. The CDR3 covers 14 residues. CDR1 SNHLY and CDR2 FYNNEI come from the germline V gene. With 5 bases clipped from V and 7 bases from J, the junction kept 7 bases outside the gene matches. CDR3: CASSRQGTGEKLFF. In nucleotides, the CDR3 is TGTGCCAGCAGTCGACAGGGTACTGGTGAAAAACTGTTTTTT.

This clone showed up just a few times. The rearrangement uses TRBV5-1 and TRBJ1-4; maybe TRBD1 (6 bases). Germline V lookup: CDR1 SGHRS, CDR2 YFSETQ. The V end was cut by 4 bases, the J end by 5 bases, with 15 bases between. The CDR3 has 15 amino acids. The CDR3: CASSPVFTGNEKLFF. The CDR3 nucleotides are TGCGCCAGCAGCCCGGTCTTTACAGGGAATGAAAAACTGTTTTTT.

V usage is TRBV18 and J usage is TRBJ2-1; D is unresolved. Germline V gene lookup returns CDR1 KGHSH and CDR2 LQKENI. Trimming cost V 3 bases and J 7 bases, with 4 bases left between them. CDR3 length: 11 residues. This CDR3 reads CASSPTNEQFF. The CDR3 bases are TGTGCCAGCTCACCCACTAATGAGCAGTTCTTC.

The chain couples TRBV2 to TRBJ1-5, with D hard to call. With 5 bases removed from V and 9 bases from J, the gap between germline ends came to 14 bases. Looked up from germline, CDR1 is SNHLY and CDR2 is FYNNEI. The CDR3 totals 13 residues. CDR3 nucleotides: TGTGCCAGCAGTCTAGCTTTCACCCGGCCCCAGCATTTT. Amino acid sequence: CASSLAFTRPQHF.

This chain joins TRBV5-1 and TRBJ1-2; D ambiguous. Per the germline V gene, CDR1 is SGHRS and CDR2 is YFSETQ. This CDR3 has 13 residues. Trimming stripped 7 bases from V and 2 bases from J, with 12 bases between. CDR3 nucleotide sequence: TGCGCCAGCCGAGAGGGAGCGAACTATGGCTACACCTTC. It translates to CASREGANYGYTF. Complete variable domain (other parts from reference TRBV5-1 and TRBJ1-2): KAGVTQTPRYLIKTRGQQVTLSCSPISGHRSVSWYQQTPGQGLQFLFEYFSETQRNKGNFPGRFSGRQFSNSRSEMNVSTLELGDSALYLCASREGANYGYTFGSGTRLTVV.

The gene calls are TRBV15 and TRBJ2-7; D gene ambiguous. This CDR3 spans 11 amino acids. Looked up from germline, CDR1 is LNHNV and CDR2 is YYDKDF (reference sequence). V was pared by 5 bases and J by 1 base, with 3 bases between. The CDR3 coding sequence is TGTGCCACCAGCCTGTCCTACGAGCAGTACTTC. Protein sequence: CATSLSYEQYF.

V is TRBV5-1 and J is TRBJ2-1; 10 bases align to TRBD2. Germline assignment: CDR1 SGHRS and CDR2 YFSETQ. The J segment lost 5 bases and the V segment lost 6 bases, leaving 5 bases of the junction unmatched. The CDR3 consists of 14 residues. The CDR3 here is CASKALAGNNEQFF. The DNA for the CDR3 is TGCGCCAGCAAGGCACTAGCGGGGAACAATGAGCAGTTCTTC.

The chain is built from TRBV21-1 and TRBJ1-5. TRBV21-1 is described as a pseudogene. This CDR3 is built from 14 residues. The CDR3 loop reads CASTGKDGNQPQHF. Written as DNA, the CDR3 is TGTGCCAGCACGGGGAAGGACGGCAATCAGCCCCAGCATTTT.

A word on this clone: Other DNA sequences from this sample encode an identical CDR3 as well. This chain uses TRBV5-1 with TRBJ2-7, with D perhaps TRBD2 (5 bases). V was pared by 2 bases and J by 1 base, with 7 bases between. Germline values: CDR1 SGHRS, CDR2 YFSETQ. The CDR3 is 13 residues long. As DNA, the CDR3 is TGCGCCAGCAGCTTCACGGGGTCCTACGAGCAGTACTTC. Protein: CASSFTGSYEQYF.

The rearrangement uses TRBV6-2 or TRBV6-3 and TRBJ1-2; D is unresolved. Trimming cost V 4 bases and J 8 bases, with 14 bases left between them. The CDR3 covers 13 residues. The V gene's germline CDR1 is MNHEY and CDR2 SVGEGT. CDR3 DNA: TGTGCCAGCAGTTCAGACTCCGCGCGGGGCTACACCTTC. It translates to CASSSDSARGYTF.

This rearrangement joins TRBV7-6 to TRBJ1-2, with 7 bases fitting TRBD1. The CDR3 totals 15 residues. The germline gives CDR1 SGHVS, CDR2 FNYEAQ. The ends lost 1 base at V and 8 bases at J; junction bases unmatched: 10. The DNA for the CDR3 is TGTGCCAGCAGCTTAGGGTTCAGGAGGGGGCACGGCTACACCTTC. Protein product: CASSLGFRRGHGYTF.

A single count supports this clone. V usage is TRBV5-5 and J usage is TRBJ1-2; D is ambiguous. The V gene lost 1 base and the J gene lost 6 bases, with 19 bases spanning the gap. Looked up from germline, CDR1 is SGHKS and CDR2 is YYEKEE (reference sequence). This CDR3 is 16 amino acids long. CDR3 coding DNA: TGTGCCAGCAGCTTGCTCCCGGTATATTTAAGTGATGGCTACACCTTC. Encoded protein: CASSLLPVYLSDGYTF.

The chain carries TRBV20-1 and TRBJ2-5; D unclear. Germline V lookup: CDR1 DFQATT, CDR2 SNEGSKA (reference sequence). CDR3 size: 11 residues. CDR3 nucleotide sequence: TGCAGCCTCTATTCTCAAGAGACCCAGTACTTC. It is translated as CSLYSQETQYF.

In this sample, this clone turned up a few times. The V and J genes are TRBV5-5 and TRBJ2-2; D might be TRBD1 (6 bases). Germline V gene lookup returns CDR1 SGHKS and CDR2 YYEKEE (reference sequence). The CDR3 loop spans 15 amino acids. The V and J ends lost 2 bases and 2 bases respectively, with 10 bases between them. The CDR3 loop reads CASSFRGSNTGELFF. For the CDR3, the DNA is TGTGCCAGCAGCTTCAGGGGTAGTAACACCGGGGAGCTGTTTTTT. Complete variable domain (other parts from reference TRBV5-5 and TRBJ2-2): DAGVTQSPTHLIKTRGQQVTLRCSPISGHKSVSWYQQVLGQGPQFIFQYYEKEERGRGNFPDRFSARQFPNYSSELNVNALLLGDSALYLCASSFRGSNTGELFFGEGSRLTVL.

The chain employs TRBV20-1 and TRBJ1-2; D is ambiguous. Germline lookup yields CDR1 DFQATT and CDR2 SNEGSKA (reference sequence). CDR3 length: 10 residues. Deletions cut 6 bases from V and 1 base from J, with 3 bases between. CDR3 nucleotide sequence: TGCAGTGCCATTAACTATGGCTACACCTTC. Translated: CSAINYGYTF.

This rearrangement joins TRBV4-2 to TRBJ2-5; D perhaps matches TRBD2 (5 bases). The CDR3 contains 16 residues. The V end was cut by 0 bases, the J end by 7 bases, with 18 bases between. Germline V lookup: CDR1 LGHNA, CDR2 YNFKEQ. Written as DNA, the CDR3 is TGTGCCAGCAGCCAAGAATTCAGACTAAGAATAAGGACCCAGTACTTC. Amino acid sequence: CASSQEFRLRIRTQYF.

V usage is TRBV6-6 and J usage is TRBJ1-6, with D unclear. Germline-derived CDR1 and CDR2 are MNHNY and SVGAGI (reference sequence). The V gene lost 8 bases and the J gene lost 8 bases, with 7 bases spanning the gap. The CDR3 extends over 11 amino acids. The CDR3 region is CASGGDSPLHF. In DNA form, the CDR3 reads TGTGCCAGCGGCGGGGATTCACCCCTCCACTTT.

This clone is a singleton in its sample. The rearrangement uses TRBV24-1 and TRBJ1-5, with unresolved D. CDR1 and CDR2 (germline): KGHDR, SFDVKD. V lost 4 bases to trimming and J lost 7 bases, with 7 bases between them. CDR3 length: 12 residues. As DNA, the CDR3 is TGTGCCACCAGTGACAGAGGGCAGCCCCAGCATTTT. Amino acids: CATSDRGQPQHF.

CDR3 sequence reads: CASSKRGATTDTQYF. The CDR3 nucleotides read TGTGCCAGCAGTAAGCGGGGGGCCACCACAGATACGCAGTATTTT. This chain links TRBV6-5 with TRBJ2-3; TRBD2 agrees at 9 bases. CDR1 is MNHEY and CDR2 is SVGAGI in the germline V gene. The J segment lost 2 bases and the V segment lost 5 bases, leaving 5 bases of the junction unmatched. The CDR3 spans 15 residues.

This sequence joins TRBV27 and TRBJ2-7, with a tentative D call TRBD1 (5 bases). CDR3 size: 11 residues. Trimming removed 6 bases from V and 7 bases from J, with 10 bases in between. Germline V gene lookup returns CDR1 MNHEY and CDR2 SMNVEV (reference sequence). This CDR3 reads CASRQGTEQYF. The CDR3 DNA reads as TGTGCCAGCAGGCAGGGCACGGAGCAGTACTTC.

The chain is built from TRBV19 and TRBJ2-7; D is perhaps TRBD2 (6 bases). Trimming removed 4 bases from V and 7 bases from J, with 14 bases in between. Looked up from germline, CDR1 is LNHDA and CDR2 is SQIVND (reference sequence). The CDR3 sequence is 13 residues long. The CDR3 region is CASSTGPGGEQYF. Written as DNA, the CDR3 is TGTGCCAGTAGTACTGGGCCAGGAGGGGAGCAGTACTTC.

The chain links TRBV11-2 to TRBJ2-5; the match to TRBD2 covers 10 bases. The CDR3 loop spans 17 amino acids. J lost 4 bases, V lost 4 bases, and 12 bases had no gene match. Germline V gene data show CDR1 as SGHAT and CDR2 as FQNNGV. The DNA of the CDR3 is TGTGCCAGCAGCTCAGGGACTAGCGCGGGGTGGGGAGAGACCCAGTACTTC. Translation: CASSSGTSAGWGETQYF.

The CDR3 loop is CASSFGGLNSPLHF. The DNA for the CDR3 is TGTGCCAGCAGCTTCGGAGGGTTGAATTCACCCCTCCACTTT. The chain has TRBV7-2 and TRBJ1-6; D gene ambiguous. Trimming removed 3 bases from V and 7 bases from J, with 10 bases in between. Germline CDR1 and CDR2: SGHTA and FQGNSA. The CDR3 is 14 residues long.